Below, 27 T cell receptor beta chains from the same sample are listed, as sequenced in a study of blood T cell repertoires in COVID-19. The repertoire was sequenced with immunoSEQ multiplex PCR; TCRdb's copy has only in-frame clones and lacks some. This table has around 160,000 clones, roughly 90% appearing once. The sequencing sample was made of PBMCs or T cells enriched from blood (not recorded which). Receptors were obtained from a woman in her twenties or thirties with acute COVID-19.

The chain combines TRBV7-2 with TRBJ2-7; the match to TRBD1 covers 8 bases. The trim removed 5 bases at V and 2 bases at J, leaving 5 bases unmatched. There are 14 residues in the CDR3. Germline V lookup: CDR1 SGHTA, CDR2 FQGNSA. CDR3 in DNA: TGTGCCAGCAGCGTTGGACAGGGACCCTACGAGCAGTACTTC. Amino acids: CASSVGQGPYEQYF.

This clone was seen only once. The CDR3 region is CASGAVTDTQYF. DNA for the CDR3: TGTGCCAGTGGAGCTGTCACAGATACGCAGTATTTT. The V call is TRBV19, the J call TRBJ2-3, with no clear D. In germline, CDR1 is LNHDA, CDR2 SQIVND (reference sequence). Between the trimmed V and J ends, which lost 8 bases and 2 bases, there was a span of 8 bases. The CDR3 contains 12 residues.

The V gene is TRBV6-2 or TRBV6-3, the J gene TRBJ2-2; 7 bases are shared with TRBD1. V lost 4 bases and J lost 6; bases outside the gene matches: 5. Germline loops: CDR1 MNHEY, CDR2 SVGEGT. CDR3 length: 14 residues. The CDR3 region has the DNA TGTGCCAGCAGTTCGACAGGGCATGCCGGGGAGCTGTTTTTT. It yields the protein CASSSTGHAGELFF.

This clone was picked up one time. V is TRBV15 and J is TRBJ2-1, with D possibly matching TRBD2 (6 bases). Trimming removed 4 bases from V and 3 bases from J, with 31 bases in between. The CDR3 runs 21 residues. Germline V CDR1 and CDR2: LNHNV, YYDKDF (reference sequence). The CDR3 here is CATSTLTVRDRASAIYNEQFF. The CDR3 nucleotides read TGTGCCACCAGCACATTGACGGTCAGGGATCGGGCTAGCGCAATCTACAATGAGCAGTTCTTC.

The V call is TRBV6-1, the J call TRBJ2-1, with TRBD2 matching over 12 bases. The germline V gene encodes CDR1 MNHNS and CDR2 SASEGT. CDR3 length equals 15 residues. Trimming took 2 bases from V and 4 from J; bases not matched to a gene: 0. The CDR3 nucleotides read TGTGCCAGCAGTGAACTAGCGGGAGGGTACAATGAGCAGTTCTTC. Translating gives CASSELAGGYNEQFF.

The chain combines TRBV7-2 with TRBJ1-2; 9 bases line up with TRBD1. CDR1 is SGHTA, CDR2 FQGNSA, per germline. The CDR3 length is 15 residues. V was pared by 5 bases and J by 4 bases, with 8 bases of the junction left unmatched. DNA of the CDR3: TGTGCCAGCAGCCCCACAGGGGGCATCGGCTATGGCTACACCTTC. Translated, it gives CASSPTGGIGYGYTF. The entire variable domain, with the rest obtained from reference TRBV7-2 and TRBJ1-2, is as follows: GAGVSQSPSNKVTEKGKDVELRCDPISGHTALYWYRQSLGQGLEFLIYFQGNSAPDKSGLPSDRFSAERTGGSVSTLTIQRTQQEDSAVYLCASSPTGGIGYGYTFGSGTRLTVV.

The CDR3 here is CASSTAGVTTGNTIYF. The CDR3 nucleotides read TGTGCCAGTAGCACGGCCGGGGTTACAACTGGAAACACCATATATTTT. The rearrangement links TRBV19 to TRBJ1-3; D is ambiguous. Germline-derived CDR1 and CDR2 are LNHDA and SQIVND (reference sequence). The V end lost 6 bases, the J end lost 2 bases, and 17 bases lay between the germline ends. The CDR3 is 16 amino acids.

CDR3 sequence reads: CASSSRTGTNEKLFF. The CDR3 coding sequence is TGTGCCAGCAGCTCCCGGACAGGTACTAATGAAAAACTGTTTTTT. The chain combines TRBV3-1 (or the pseudogene TRBV3-2) with TRBJ1-4; 7 bases are shared with TRBD1. Germline trimming cut 5 bases from V and 2 bases from J; bases unmatched to any gene: 5. This CDR3 is 15 amino acids long. The V gene's germline CDR1 is LGHDT and CDR2 YNNKEL (reference sequence).

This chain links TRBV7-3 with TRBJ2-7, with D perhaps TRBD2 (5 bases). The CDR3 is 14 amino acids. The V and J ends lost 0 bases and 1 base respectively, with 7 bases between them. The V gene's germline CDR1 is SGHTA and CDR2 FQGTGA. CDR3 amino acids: CASSLTRGSYEQYF. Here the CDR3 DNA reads TGTGCCAGCAGCTTAACCCGGGGTTCCTACGAGCAGTACTTC.

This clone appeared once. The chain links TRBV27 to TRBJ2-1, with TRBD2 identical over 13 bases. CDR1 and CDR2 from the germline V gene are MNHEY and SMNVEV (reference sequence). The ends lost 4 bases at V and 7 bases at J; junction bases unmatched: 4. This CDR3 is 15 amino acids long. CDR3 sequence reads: CASSWGLAGTNEQFF. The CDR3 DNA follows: TGTGCCAGCAGTTGGGGACTAGCGGGAACGAATGAGCAGTTCTTC.

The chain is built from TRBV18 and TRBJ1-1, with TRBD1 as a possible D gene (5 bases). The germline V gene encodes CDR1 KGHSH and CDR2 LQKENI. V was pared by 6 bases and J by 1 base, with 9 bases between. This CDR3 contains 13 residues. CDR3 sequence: CASSDNRNTEAFF. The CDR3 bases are TGTGCCAGCTCGGACAACAGGAACACTGAAGCTTTCTTT. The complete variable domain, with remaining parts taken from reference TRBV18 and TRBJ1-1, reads NAGVMQNPRHLVRRRGQEARLRCSPMKGHSHVYWYRQLPEEGLKFMVYLQKENIIDESGMPKERFSAEFPKEGPSILRIQQVVRGDSAAYFCASSDNRNTEAFFGQGTRLTVV.

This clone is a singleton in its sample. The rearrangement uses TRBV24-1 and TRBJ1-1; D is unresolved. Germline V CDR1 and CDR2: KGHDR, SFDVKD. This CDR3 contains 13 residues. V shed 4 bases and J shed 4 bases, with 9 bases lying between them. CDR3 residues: CATSDGGSTEAFF. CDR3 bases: TGTGCCACCAGTGACGGTGGGAGCACTGAAGCTTTCTTT.

This chain's CDR3 is CASSLGLAGGLETQYF. As DNA, the CDR3 is TGTGCCAGCAGCTTGGGACTAGCGGGAGGGCTAGAGACCCAGTACTTC. J is TRBJ2-5 and V is TRBV7-2; 16 bases align to TRBD2. Germline values: CDR1 SGHTA, CDR2 FQGNSA. CDR3 size: 16 residues. After removal of 3 bases from V and 4 bases from J, the junction contained 2 bases not matched to a gene.

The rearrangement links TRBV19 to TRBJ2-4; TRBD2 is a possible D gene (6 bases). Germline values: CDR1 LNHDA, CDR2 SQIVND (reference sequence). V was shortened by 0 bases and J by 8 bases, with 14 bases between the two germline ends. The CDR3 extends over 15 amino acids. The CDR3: CASSIDRGVEDIQYF. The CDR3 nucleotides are TGTGCCAGTAGTATAGATCGCGGGGTCGAGGACATTCAGTACTTC. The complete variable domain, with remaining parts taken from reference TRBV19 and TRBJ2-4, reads DGGITQSPKYLFRKEGQNVTLSCEQNLNHDAMYWYRQDPGQGLRLIYYSQIVNDFQKGDIAEGYSVSREKKESFPLTVTSAQKNPTAFYLCASSIDRGVEDIQYFGAGTRLSVL.

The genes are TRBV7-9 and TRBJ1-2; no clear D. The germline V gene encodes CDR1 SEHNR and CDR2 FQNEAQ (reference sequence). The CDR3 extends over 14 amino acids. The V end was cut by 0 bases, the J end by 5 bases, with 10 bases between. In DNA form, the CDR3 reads TGTGCCAGCAGCTTAGCTGTCGGTCGATATGGCTACACCTTC. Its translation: CASSLAVGRYGYTF.

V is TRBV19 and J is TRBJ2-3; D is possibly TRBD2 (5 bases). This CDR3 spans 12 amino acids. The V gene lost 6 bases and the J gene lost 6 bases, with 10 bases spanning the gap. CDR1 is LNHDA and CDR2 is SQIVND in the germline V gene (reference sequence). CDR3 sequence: CASSPPGDTQYF. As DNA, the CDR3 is TGTGCCAGTAGCCCCCCGGGGGATACGCAGTATTTT. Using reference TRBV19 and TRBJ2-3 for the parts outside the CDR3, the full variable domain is DGGITQSPKYLFRKEGQNVTLSCEQNLNHDAMYWYRQDPGQGLRLIYYSQIVNDFQKGDIAEGYSVSREKKESFPLTVTSAQKNPTAFYLCASSPPGDTQYFGPGTRLTVL.

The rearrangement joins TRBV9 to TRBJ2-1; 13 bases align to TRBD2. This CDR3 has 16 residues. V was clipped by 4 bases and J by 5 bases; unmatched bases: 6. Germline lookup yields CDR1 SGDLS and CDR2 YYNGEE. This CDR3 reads CASSSRLAGGNNEQFF. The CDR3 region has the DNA TGTGCCAGCAGCTCCAGACTAGCGGGAGGTAACAATGAGCAGTTCTTC.

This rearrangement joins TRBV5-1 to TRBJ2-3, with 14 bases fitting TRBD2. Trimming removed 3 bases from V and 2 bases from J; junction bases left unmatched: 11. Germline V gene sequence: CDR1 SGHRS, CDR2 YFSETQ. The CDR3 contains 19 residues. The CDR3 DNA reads TGCGCCAGCAGCTCCCGATTCCAGGGACTAGCGGGGGTCACAGATACGCAGTATTTT. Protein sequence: CASSSRFQGLAGVTDTQYF.

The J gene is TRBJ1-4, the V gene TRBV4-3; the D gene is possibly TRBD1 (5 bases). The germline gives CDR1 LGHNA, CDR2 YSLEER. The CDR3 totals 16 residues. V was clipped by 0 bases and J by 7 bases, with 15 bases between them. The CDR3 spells CASSQDLWGEGEKLFF. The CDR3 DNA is TGCGCCAGCAGCCAAGATCTCTGGGGGGAAGGTGAAAAACTGTTTTTT.

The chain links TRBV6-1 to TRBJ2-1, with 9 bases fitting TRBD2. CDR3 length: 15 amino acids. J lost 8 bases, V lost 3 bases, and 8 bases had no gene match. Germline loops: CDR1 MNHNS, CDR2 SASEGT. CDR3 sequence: CASSDSAGGPHEQFF. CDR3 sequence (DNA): TGTGCCAGCAGTGATTCAGCGGGAGGCCCCCATGAGCAGTTCTTC.

DNA of the CDR3: TGTGCCAGCTCACAAATGAGAAATGAAAAACTGTTTTTT. Translation gives CASSQMRNEKLFF. The gene calls are TRBV18 and TRBJ1-4; D gene ambiguous. The CDR3 extends over 13 amino acids. Germline V gene lookup returns CDR1 KGHSH and CDR2 LQKENI. The V end lost 4 bases, the J end lost 5 bases, and 8 bases lay between the germline ends.

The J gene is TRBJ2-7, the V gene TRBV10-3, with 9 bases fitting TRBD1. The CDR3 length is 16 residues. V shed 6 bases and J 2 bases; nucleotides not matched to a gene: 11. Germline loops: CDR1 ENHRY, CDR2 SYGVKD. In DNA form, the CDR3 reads TGTGCCATCAGGGACTCCGGGACAGGGAGAACCTACGAGCAGTACTTC. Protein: CAIRDSGTGRTYEQYF.

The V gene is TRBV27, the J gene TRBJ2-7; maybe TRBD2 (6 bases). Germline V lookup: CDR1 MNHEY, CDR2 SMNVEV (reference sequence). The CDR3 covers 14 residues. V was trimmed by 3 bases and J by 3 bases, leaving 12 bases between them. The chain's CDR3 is CASSFNSGYYEQYF. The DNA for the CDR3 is TGTGCCAGCAGTTTTAATAGCGGATACTACGAGCAGTACTTC.

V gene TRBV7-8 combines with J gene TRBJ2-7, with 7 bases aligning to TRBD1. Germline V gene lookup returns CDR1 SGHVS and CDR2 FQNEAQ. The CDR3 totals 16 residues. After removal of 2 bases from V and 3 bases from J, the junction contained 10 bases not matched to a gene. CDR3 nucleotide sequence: TGTGCCAGCAGCTTATCCATGGCGACAGGGAACTACGAGCAGTACTTC. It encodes CASSLSMATGNYEQYF.

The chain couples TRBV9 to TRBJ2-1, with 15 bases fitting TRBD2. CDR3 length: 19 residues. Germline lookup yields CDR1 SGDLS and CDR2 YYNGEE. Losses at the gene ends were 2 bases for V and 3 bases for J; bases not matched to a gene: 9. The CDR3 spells CASSVGLAGGFSIYNEQFF. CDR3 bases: TGTGCCAGCAGCGTTGGACTAGCGGGAGGGTTTTCGATCTACAATGAGCAGTTCTTC.

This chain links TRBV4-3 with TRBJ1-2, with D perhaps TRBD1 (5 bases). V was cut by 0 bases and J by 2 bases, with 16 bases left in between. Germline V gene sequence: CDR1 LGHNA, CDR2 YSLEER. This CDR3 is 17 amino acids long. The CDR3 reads CASSQDGEEGTNYGYTF. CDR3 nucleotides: TGCGCCAGCAGCCAAGATGGTGAGGAGGGGACGAACTATGGCTACACCTTC.

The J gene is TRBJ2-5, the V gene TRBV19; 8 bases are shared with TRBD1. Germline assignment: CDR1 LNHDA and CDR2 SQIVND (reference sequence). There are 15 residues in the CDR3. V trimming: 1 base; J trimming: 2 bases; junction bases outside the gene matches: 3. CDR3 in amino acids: CASSIGGTGQETQYF. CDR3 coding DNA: TGTGCCAGTAGTATAGGCGGGACAGGACAAGAGACCCAGTACTTC.